Presented here are 24 T cell receptor beta chains from one specimen sequenced in a study of T cells in Graves' hyperthyroidism and ophthalmopathy. The investigators amplified TCR beta CDR3 regions from RNA transcripts. When the TCR CDR3 underwent first-round RT-PCR, the HTBI primer set was used. TCRdb itself ran the multiplex PCR reads through MiXCR, one entry per CDR3 protein. The sample lists around 340,000 distinct CDR3 sequences; roughly 23% were seen once. The sequenced material came from blood. These receptors all come from a woman in her forties or fifties with Graves' hyperthyroidism.

The table lists this clonotype with many counts. This rearrangement joins TRBV7-3 to TRBJ2-5; no firm D call. This CDR3 has 13 residues. Germline CDR1 SGHTA, CDR2 FQGTGA. Trimming stripped 0 bases from V and 3 bases from J, with 5 bases between. The CDR3 DNA follows: TGTGCCAGCAGCTTAACACAGAAAGAGACCCAGTACTTC. Translation: CASSLTQKETQYF.

This chain uses TRBV12-3 or TRBV12-4 with TRBJ2-4, with D unresolved. V was clipped by 6 bases and J by 1 base, with 10 bases between them. The length of the CDR3 is 14 residues. The CDR3 DNA reads as TGTGCCAGCAGCCGCGGCAGGGCCAAAAACATTCAGTACTTC. Translated, it gives CASSRGRAKNIQYF.

At least ten counts were recorded for this clonotype. The chain couples TRBV5-1 to TRBJ1-5, with 10 bases fitting TRBD1. The trim removed 2 bases at V and 3 bases at J, leaving 2 bases unmatched. Germline lookup yields CDR1 SGHRS and CDR2 YFSETQ. CDR3 size: 15 residues. CDR3 DNA: TGCGCCAGCAGCTTAGGGACAGGGGACAATCAGCCCCAGCATTTT. Its protein is CASSLGTGDNQPQHF. Using reference TRBV5-1 and TRBJ1-5 for the parts outside the CDR3, the full variable domain is KAGVTQTPRYLIKTRGQQVTLSCSPISGHRSVSWYQQTPGQGLQFLFEYFSETQRNKGNFPGRFSGRQFSNSRSEMNVSTLELGDSALYLCASSLGTGDNQPQHFGDGTRLSIL.

At least ten counts were recorded for this clonotype. The chain joins TRBV3-1 to TRBJ2-7, with TRBD1 as a possible D gene (6 bases). From germline, CDR1 is LGHDT and CDR2 YNNKEL (reference sequence). This CDR3 comprises 15 residues. V was pared by 5 bases and J by 0 bases, with 14 bases between. This CDR3 is CASSSGTMNSYEQYF. The CDR3 DNA follows: TGTGCCAGCAGCTCCGGGACAATGAACTCCTACGAGCAGTACTTC.

The V gene is TRBV6-1, the J gene TRBJ2-5; 9 bases fit TRBD1. The CDR3 has 13 amino acids. CDR1 is MNHNS and CDR2 is SASEGT in the germline V gene. Trimming cost V 4 bases and J 12 bases; bases outside gene matches: 9. This CDR3 is CASSGAGQGLEYF. The CDR3 DNA reads TGTGCCAGCAGTGGCGCGGGACAGGGACTGGAGTACTTC.

This clonotype was recorded a few times. This sequence joins TRBV9 and TRBJ1-5; D is unclear. V gave up 2 bases and J gave up 1 base, with 16 bases separating them. Germline V gives CDR1 SGDLS, CDR2 YYNGEE. This CDR3 contains 17 residues. The CDR3 DNA is TGTGCCAGCAGCGTCGGAGGAGACAAGTTGAGCAATCAGCCCCAGCATTTT. It codes for CASSVGGDKLSNQPQHF.

The table lists this clonotype with a few counts. V is TRBV4-1 and J is TRBJ2-7; 8 bases are shared with TRBD2. The V and J ends lost 2 bases and 9 bases, in that order; junction bases with no gene match: 9. This CDR3 is 14 amino acids long. Germline V CDR1 and CDR2: MGHRA, YSYEKL. DNA for the CDR3: TGCGCCAGCAGCCAATTAGCGGGGCTACCGGGGCAGTACTTC. The encoded protein is CASSQLAGLPGQYF.

The chain joins TRBV20-1 to TRBJ2-5, with D maybe TRBD1 (5 bases). From germline, CDR1 is DFQATT and CDR2 SNEGSKA (reference sequence). Deletions cut 2 bases from V and 1 base from J, with 11 bases between. The CDR3 runs 14 residues. The CDR3 region has the DNA TGCAGTGCTAGATTCCCGACAGCCCAAGAGACCCAGTACTTC. Its protein is CSARFPTAQETQYF.

This clonotype has more than one count but fewer than ten. The chain is built from TRBV4-1 and TRBJ1-2; possible D gene TRBD1, 6 bases. Germline CDR1 reads MGHRA; CDR2 reads YSYEKL. The CDR3 consists of 17 residues. Trimming pared 0 bases from V and 6 bases from J, leaving 20 bases between. The CDR3, as DNA: TGCGCCAGCAGCCAAGAATTAACAGGGAGTGCCAAAAATGGCTACACCTTC. This encodes CASSQELTGSAKNGYTF.

This clonotype appeared a few times. The chain links TRBV29-1 to TRBJ1-2; the D is unclear. Trimming took 2 bases from V and 5 from J, leaving 12 bases between them. Germline V lookup: CDR1 SQVTM, CDR2 ANQGSEA. The CDR3 covers 13 residues. Written as DNA, the CDR3 is TGCAGCGTTGAAAGGGAAATGGGGTATGGCTACACCTTC. It translates to CSVEREMGYGYTF.

There are many counts of this clonotype. The V gene is TRBV7-8, the J gene TRBJ2-5; D gene uncertain. CDR3 length: 14 amino acids. Germline CDR1 is SGHVS and CDR2 is FQNEAQ. The ends were cut back, 2 bases at V and 2 bases at J, with 9 bases in the middle. This chain's CDR3 is CASSLTRKQETQYF. The CDR3 DNA reads TGTGCCAGCAGCTTAACGCGAAAGCAAGAGACCCAGTACTTC.

This clonotype was seen many times. The rearrangement links TRBV20-1 to TRBJ2-7; TRBD2 matches 14 bases. Germline V gene data show CDR1 as DFQATT and CDR2 as SNEGSKA (reference sequence). With 3 bases clipped from V and 6 bases from J, the junction kept 7 bases outside the gene matches. This CDR3 has 15 amino acids. CDR3 amino acids: CSASGTSGSRREQYF. The CDR3 nucleotides are TGCAGTGCTAGTGGGACTAGCGGGAGTCGTCGCGAGCAGTACTTC.

The sample holds a few counts of this clonotype. The chain uses TRBV4-1 and TRBJ1-4; D remains unclear. The germline CDR1 and CDR2 sequences are MGHRA and YSYEKL. The germline V and J ends were trimmed by 3 bases and 4 bases, with 21 bases remaining between them. This CDR3 contains 18 residues. The CDR3, as DNA: TGCGCCAGCAGCCAGACGGTGGAGGGTTGGGGTGGTAATGAAAAACTGTTTTTT. Translating gives CASSQTVEGWGGNEKLFF.

CDR3 sequence reads: CASSSNREGYGYTF. In DNA form, the CDR3 reads TGTGCCAGCAGTTCGAACAGGGAAGGGTATGGCTACACCTTC. The chain links TRBV6-5 to TRBJ1-2; possibly TRBD1 for D (6 bases). Germline V gene lookup returns CDR1 MNHEY and CDR2 SVGAGI. The ends were cut back, 4 bases at V and 5 bases at J, with 14 bases in the middle. The CDR3 length is 14 residues.

The table lists this clonotype with a few counts. A read error may explain this, as a much larger clone is one base away. The rearrangement links TRBV28 to TRBJ2-1; possibly TRBD2 for D (5 bases). This CDR3 is built from 11 residues. Germline CDR1 and CDR2: MDHEN and SYDVKM. V was trimmed by 8 bases and J by 7 bases, leaving 9 bases between them. CDR3 sequence (DNA): TGTGCCAGCGCCCGGAGGAATGAGCAGTTCTTC. This gives the protein CASARRNEQFF.

The gene calls are TRBV6-1 and TRBJ2-1; D is undetermined. CDR1 is MNHNS and CDR2 is SASEGT in the germline V gene. V dropped 1 base and J dropped 5 bases, with 9 bases sitting between them. This CDR3 spans 14 amino acids. The CDR3 is CASSEGSQNNEQFF. In DNA form, the CDR3 reads TGTGCCAGCAGTGAAGGTAGTCAAAACAATGAGCAGTTCTTC.

This clonotype was detected many times. This chain links TRBV10-3 with TRBJ1-1; D is uncertain. CDR1 and CDR2 (germline): ENHRY, SYGVKD. Trimming shortened V by 0 bases and J by 7 bases, and 9 bases separated the two germline ends. The CDR3 length is 13 residues. CDR3 sequence: CAISESASGEAFF. CDR3 DNA: TGTGCCATCAGTGAGTCAGCCAGTGGTGAAGCTTTCTTT.

J is TRBJ2-1 and V is TRBV15; 9 positions agree with TRBD2. This CDR3 region has 15 residues. Trimming at V came to 1 base and at J to 8 bases, leaving 6 bases not matched to a gene. CDR1 and CDR2 (germline): LNHNV, YYDKDF (reference sequence). CDR3 protein: CATSRVGSGSYEQFF. In nucleotides, the CDR3 is TGTGCCACCAGCAGAGTAGGTAGCGGGAGCTATGAGCAGTTCTTC.

The chain employs TRBV19 and TRBJ2-7, with D perhaps TRBD1 or TRBD2 (5 bases each). Between the trimmed V and J ends, which lost 9 bases and 2 bases, there was a span of 11 bases. CDR1 LNHDA and CDR2 SQIVND come from the germline V gene (reference sequence). This CDR3 is built from 12 residues. DNA for the CDR3: TGTGCCAGCCGAGGGACGGCCTACGAGCAGTACTTC. Its protein is CASRGTAYEQYF.

This clonotype was picked up many times. The rearrangement links TRBV28 to TRBJ2-1; no clear D. This CDR3 region has 14 residues. Germline loops: CDR1 MDHEN, CDR2 SYDVKM. Between the trimmed V and J ends, which lost 3 bases and 6 bases, there was a span of 12 bases. CDR3 sequence (DNA): TGTGCCAGCAGTTTGAATCGCGCTAGCAATGAGCAGTTCTTC. Its protein is CASSLNRASNEQFF.

This sequence joins TRBV19 and TRBJ1-5; tentatively, D is TRBD1 (5 bases). With 2 bases removed from V and 4 bases from J, the gap between germline ends came to 18 bases. Germline values: CDR1 LNHDA, CDR2 SQIVND (reference sequence). The CDR3 runs 17 residues. Here the CDR3 reads CASSINRPPLRNQPQHF. The CDR3 DNA follows: TGTGCCAGTAGTATAAACAGGCCTCCTTTAAGAAATCAGCCCCAGCATTTT.

The gene calls are TRBV20-1 and TRBJ2-3; D unresolved. Trimming pared 3 bases from V and 2 bases from J, leaving 9 bases between. CDR3 length equals 13 residues. In germline, CDR1 is DFQATT, CDR2 SNEGSKA (reference sequence). The DNA of the CDR3 is TGCAGTGCTAGCCATCCGACCACAGATACGCAGTATTTT. Protein product: CSASHPTTDTQYF.

This clonotype came up many times. The rearrangement uses TRBV10-2 and TRBJ2-5; D remains unclear. Germline V gene lookup returns CDR1 WSHSY and CDR2 SAAADI. The ends were cut back, 6 bases at V and 0 bases at J, with 11 bases in the middle. The CDR3 loop spans 14 amino acids. In DNA, the CDR3 is TGCGCCAGCAGGGCTACAGTGTACCAAGAGACCCAGTACTTC. The encoded protein is CASRATVYQETQYF.

There are many counts of this clonotype. The chain carries TRBV2 and TRBJ1-3; D is ambiguous. Germline V lookup: CDR1 SNHLY, CDR2 FYNNEI. Trimming removed 3 bases from V and 1 base from J, with 7 bases in between. The CDR3 contains 14 residues. CDR3 protein: CASSEGWSGNTIYF. The CDR3 nucleotides read TGTGCCAGCAGTGAGGGCTGGTCTGGAAACACCATATATTTT.